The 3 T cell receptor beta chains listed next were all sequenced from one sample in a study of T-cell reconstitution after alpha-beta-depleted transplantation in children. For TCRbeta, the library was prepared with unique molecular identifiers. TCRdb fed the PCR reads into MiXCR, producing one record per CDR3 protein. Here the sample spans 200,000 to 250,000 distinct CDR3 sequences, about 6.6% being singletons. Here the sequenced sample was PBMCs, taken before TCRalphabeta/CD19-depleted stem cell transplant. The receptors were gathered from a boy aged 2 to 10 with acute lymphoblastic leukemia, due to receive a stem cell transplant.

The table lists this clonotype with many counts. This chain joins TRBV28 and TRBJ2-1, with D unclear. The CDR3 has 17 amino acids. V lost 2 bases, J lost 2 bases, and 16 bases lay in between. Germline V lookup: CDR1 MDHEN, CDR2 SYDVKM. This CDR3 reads CASSLKFGRSAYNEQFF. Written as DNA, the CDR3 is TGTGCCAGCAGTTTAAAGTTCGGGCGCTCGGCCTACAATGAGCAGTTCTTC.

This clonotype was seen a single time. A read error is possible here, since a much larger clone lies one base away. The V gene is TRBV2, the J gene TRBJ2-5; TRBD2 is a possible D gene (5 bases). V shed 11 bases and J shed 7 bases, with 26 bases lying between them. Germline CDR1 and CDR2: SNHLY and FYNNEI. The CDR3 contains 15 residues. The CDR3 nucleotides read TGTGCCGGCACCCTGTCGGGGATAAAGACGGGGACCCAGTACTTC. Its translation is CAGTLSGIKTGTQYF.

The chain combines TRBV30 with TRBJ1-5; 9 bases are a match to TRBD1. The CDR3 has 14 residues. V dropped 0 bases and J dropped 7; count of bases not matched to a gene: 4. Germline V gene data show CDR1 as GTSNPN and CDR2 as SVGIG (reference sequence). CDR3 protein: CAWSVVDRGQPQHF. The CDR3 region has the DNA TGTGCCTGGAGTGTGGTGGACAGGGGACAGCCCCAGCATTTT.